This T cell receptor beta chain was retrieved from a study of shared clonotypes between healthy human individuals. This CDR3 has 14 amino acids. CDR1 SGHTA and CDR2 FQGNSA come from the germline V gene. V lost 0 bases to trimming and J lost 4 bases, with 9 bases between them. Across several immunoSEQ plates, the genomic DNA of each subset was split evenly. Per the original methods: Without quality scores, immunoSEQ junctional reads could not be filtered like full-length reads. Produced via immunoSEQ multiplex PCR; TCRdb's table is partial and in-frame only. V and J calls and clone size are those listed in that table; D and trimming were worked out from the DNA. This table holds fewer than 500,000 clones, 75% to 80% found once. Of note for this clone: Its antigen is not known.

Notes on the study in general: Limited genetic and exposure-history diversity came from having few donors.

V and J are TRBV7-2 and TRBJ1-1; D gene ambiguous. The TCR comes from a woman in her 40s in good health. Some clones in this sample may be carry-over from other donors' samples. Sequenced: PBMCs. The CDR3, as DNA: TGTGCCAGCAGCTTAGCGCTGGGGAGCACTGAAGCTTTCTTT. It yields the protein CASSLALGSTEAFF.